This T cell receptor (beta chain) was identified during a study of blood T cell repertoires in COVID-19. This CDR3 contains 13 residues. Trimming left V 3 bases short and J 3 bases short, with 6 bases between. The germline V gene has CDR1 SGHVS and CDR2 FNYEAQ. Method: immunoSEQ multiplex PCR; TCRdb's copy keeps in-frame clones and lacks some. The repertoire has 260,000 or so clones, about 91% of them found once; the top ten carry 2.6%. The rearrangement uses TRBV7-6 and TRBJ1-5; unclear D gene. The sequence derives from a young woman with acute COVID-19. The specimen was PBMCs or T cells enriched from blood (not recorded which). The CDR3 reads CASSFGLNQPQHF. CDR3 DNA sequence: TGTGCCAGCAGCTTTGGCCTCAATCAGCCCCAGCATTTT.